This TCR beta chain derives from a study of shared clonotypes between healthy human individuals. Germline loops: CDR1 SGHAT, CDR2 FQNNGV. The CDR3 extends over 16 amino acids. V gave up 2 bases and J gave up 1 base, with 14 bases separating them. Measured with immunoSEQ multiplex PCR; TCRdb has only the in-frame clones, and not every one. The data show some 1,600,000 clones, approximately 98% seen once. The chain is built from TRBV11-2 and TRBJ1-1; a weak D match, TRBD1 (6 bases). Input material: naive CD4+ T cells sorted from blood. The sample's subset: CD45RA+ positively selected. The source is a man younger than 45 in good health. CDR3 protein: CASSLSGQPGNTEAFF. The CDR3 DNA is TGTGCCAGCAGCTTAAGCGGACAGCCGGGGAACACTGAAGCTTTCTTT.